This is a list of T cell receptor beta chains from one sample in a study of blood T cell repertoires in COVID-19. The protocol was immunoSEQ multiplex PCR, while the TCRdb copy is restricted to in-frame clones and leaves out a portion. The table shows 290,000 or so clones, with approximately 89% occurring only once. The sample was PBMCs or T cells enriched from blood (not recorded which). The source is a woman between 18 and 29 years old who had recovered from COVID-19. The CDR3 runs from the conserved cysteine through the conserved F or W. A D gene is named only where the DNA matches it firmly. Size is stated for part of the rows, as once, few or many counts, or as a class when the clone is expanded.

>TRBV4-1|.|TRBJ2-7|.
TGCGCCAGCAGCCAAAGACAGCCTCCAGATTCCTACGAGCAGTACTTC
CASSQRQPPDSYEQYF
>TRBV9|.|TRBJ1-6|.
TGTGCCAGCAGCCCCCGGGGGGGCGACTCACCCCTCCACTTT
CASSPRGGDSPLHF
>TRBV3-1/TRBV3-2|TRBD1|TRBJ1-2|.
TGTGCCAGCAGCCAGTTTGACAGGGGGTCGCGTGGCTACACCTTC
CASSQFDRGSRGYTF
>TRBV20-1|.|TRBJ1-1|.
TGCAGTGCTAGAGGGGGCGTTGAAGCTTTCTTT
CSARGGVEAFF
>TRBV29-1|.|TRBJ2-7|few
TGCAGCGTTGAAGATACCGGTGGGGGCCGTCCGGGAGAGCAGTACTTC
CSVEDTGGGRPGEQYF
>TRBV2|.|TRBJ2-5|few
TGTGCCAGCAGTGTGGCACAAGAGACCCAGTACTTC
CASSVAQETQYF
>TRBV7-2|TRBD2|TRBJ2-2|.
TGTGCCAGCAGCTTACCGATAGCGGGAGCCGGGGAGCTGTTTTTT
CASSLPIAGAGELFF
>TRBV28|.|TRBJ2-7|.
TGTGCCAGCAGTTTCGCCGGGACAAGATCCTACGAGCAGTACTTC
CASSFAGTRSYEQYF
>TRBV27|TRBD1|TRBJ1-1|.
TGTGCCAGCAGACCGGACAGGGGCCAGAACACTGAAGCTTTCTTT
CASRPDRGQNTEAFF
>TRBV3-1/TRBV3-2|TRBD2|TRBJ2-3|.
TGTGCCAGCAGCCAAACTAGCGGGGTCACAGATACGCAGTATTTT
CASSQTSGVTDTQYF
>TRBV10-3|.|TRBJ2-2|.
TGTGCCATCAGTGGGGGGCTCTCGAGCACCGGGGAGCTGTTTTTT
CAISGGLSSTGELFF
>TRBV11-2|.|TRBJ2-5|.
TGTGCCAGCAGACCTACAGGGTCGCGGGAGACCCAGTACTTC
CASRPTGSRETQYF
>TRBV19|.|TRBJ1-3|.
TGTGCCAGTGTCGGGTGGGGGCCCGGAAACACCATATATTTT
CASVGWGPGNTIYF
>TRBV5-4|TRBD1|TRBJ2-7|.
TGTGCCAGCAGCTTTCGGACAGGGTCCTACGAGCAGTACTTC
CASSFRTGSYEQYF
>TRBV11-2|.|TRBJ2-7|.
TGTGCCAGCAGCTTAGATATTCGTGTCTACGAGCAGTACTTC
CASSLDIRVYEQYF
>TRBV7-3|.|TRBJ2-1|.
TGTGCCAGCAGCCAAAAACGGGGAGCCTACAATGAGCAGTTCTTC
CASSQKRGAYNEQFF
>TRBV5-4|TRBD1|TRBJ2-5|.
TGTGCCAGCAGGGAGACAGGGAGACAAGAGACCCAGTACTTC
CASRETGRQETQYF
>TRBV6-5|TRBD2|TRBJ2-1|.
TGTGCCAGCAGTTCGCCGGGACTAGCGGGGGGGCGAGTGTTCTTC
CASSSPGLAGGRVFF
>TRBV9|TRBD1|TRBJ1-5|once
TGTGCCAGCAGCCCACAGGGGGATCAGCCCCAGCATTTT
CASSPQGDQPQHF
>TRBV7-6|.|TRBJ1-6|.
TGTGCCAGCAGCGATACCGGGAACGCGGATTCACCCCTCCACTTT
CASSDTGNADSPLHF
>TRBV5-1|.|TRBJ1-2|few
TGCGCCAGCAGCTCCACAGGGTCGGGCTATGGCTACACCTTC
CASSSTGSGYGYTF
>TRBV9|.|TRBJ1-2|.
TGTGCCAGCAGCCCGAGCCCCGACGGAGCACCCTATGGCTACACCTTC
CASSPSPDGAPYGYTF
>TRBV11-3|.|TRBJ2-1|.
TGTGCCAGCAGCTTAGGCGGGGACGCCTACAATGAGCAGTTCTTC
CASSLGGDAYNEQFF
>TRBV30|TRBD1|TRBJ2-2|.
TGTGCCTGGACCGGCACAGGGGCCGGGGAGCTGTTTTTT
CAWTGTGAGELFF
>TRBV19|.|TRBJ1-2|.
TGTGCCAGTAGCCCAGGACTCTATGGCTACACCTTC
CASSPGLYGYTF
>TRBV5-1|.|TRBJ1-6|.
TGCGCCAGCAGCTTGGGAGAGAATAATTCACCCCTCCACTTT
CASSLGENNSPLHF
>TRBV27|TRBD2|TRBJ2-3|.
TGTGCCAGCAGTTTTCGAACCGGGACTATGGCTACAGATACGCAGTATTTT
CASSFRTGTMATDTQYF
>TRBV7-3|.|TRBJ2-3|.
TGTGCCAGCAGCTTAGCCCAGGTCGGTACGCAGTATTTT
CASSLAQVGTQYF
>TRBV27|.|TRBJ2-7|.
TGTGCCAGCAGTTTATCTGTCAGGGGCTACGAGCAGTACTTC
CASSLSVRGYEQYF
>TRBV9|.|TRBJ2-2|.
TGTGCCAGCAGCGTAGCGGCAGGTCACAGGGAGCTGTTTTTT
CASSVAAGHRELFF
>TRBV9|.|TRBJ1-1|.
TGTGCCAGCAGCGTAGGTTATGTTGGGTCAGGCCAAAGGAACACTGAAGCTTTCTTT
CASSVGYVGSGQRNTEAFF
>TRBV7-8|TRBD1|TRBJ2-5|.
TGTGCCAGCAGCTTAGCGGCCGGACAGGGGATCCAAGAGACCCAGTACTTC
CASSLAAGQGIQETQYF
>TRBV18|.|TRBJ2-5|few
TGTGCCAGCTCAAGCGGCGGGAACAGCCAAGAGACCCAGTACTTC
CASSSGGNSQETQYF
>TRBV5-4|TRBD1|TRBJ2-1|.
TGTGCCAGCAGCTCCCGACAGGGATCCTACAATGAGCAGTTCTTC
CASSSRQGSYNEQFF
>TRBV19|TRBD1|TRBJ1-2|.
TGTGCCAGTAGTCCGGACAGGGATGATGGCTACACCTTC
CASSPDRDDGYTF
>TRBV6-2/TRBV6-3|.|TRBJ1-5|.
TGTGCCAGCAGTCAAGATAGCTACCAGCCCCAGCATTTT
CASSQDSYQPQHF
>TRBV12-3/TRBV12-4|.|TRBJ1-2|.
TGTGCCAGCAGTTTAGGGGCCCAGTATGGCTACACCTTC
CASSLGAQYGYTF
>TRBV5-1|.|TRBJ1-1|.
TGCGCCAGCAGCTATGGACAGCGGAACACTGAAGCTTTCTTT
CASSYGQRNTEAFF
>TRBV13|.|TRBJ1-1|.
TGTGCCAGCAGCTCAGACACGTCGACTGAAGCTTTCTTT
CASSSDTSTEAFF
>TRBV5-1|.|TRBJ1-6|.
TGCGCCAGCAGCTTGGTTCCGGGAGAAGTAAGGAATTCACCCCTCCACTTT
CASSLVPGEVRNSPLHF
>TRBV19|.|TRBJ1-2|.
TGTGCCAGTAGTAGGGACAATAACTATGGCTACACCTTC
CASSRDNNYGYTF
>TRBV28|.|TRBJ2-7|.
TGTGCCAGCAGTTTGGTACTTACCTACGAGCAGTACTTC
CASSLVLTYEQYF
>TRBV27|TRBD1|TRBJ1-2|.
TGTGCCAGCCGACGGGCAGGGGGCTATGGCTACACCTTC
CASRRAGGYGYTF
>TRBV14|.|TRBJ2-2|.
TGTGCCAGCAGACTAGCGAACACCGGGGAGCTGTTTTTT
CASRLANTGELFF
>TRBV10-3|TRBD1|TRBJ1-3|.
TGTGCCATCAGTTGGGGACAGGGGGCTGGAAACACCATATATTTT
CAISWGQGAGNTIYF